Below, one T cell receptor (beta chain) is given with its context. This clonotype was seen ten or more times. It has no known antigen specificity. Qualities for individual bases were not recorded, and no much larger clone is one base off. The record originates from a study of human T cells and chemical hapten exposure (TCRdb year 2021). Regarding the research as a whole: For sensitization, 2% DPC in acetone was applied to a roughly 2 cm by roughly 2 cm area of upper inner arm skin. Blood samples were taken from patients before sensitization (week 0) and then at 2, 6 and about 24 weeks after DPC sensitization. Libraries were pooled for sequencing, and variation in per-sample TCR yields was attributed mainly to small differences in library volumes within the pool. Throughout the roughly 25-week study period, patients were also given weekly therapeutic DPC doses on the scalp. The mostly female patient cohort included alopecia areata with under or over 50% scalp involvement, alopecia totalis and alopecia universalis. Patch tests used Finn chambers with 0.01% DPC on the upper back, scored after 6 days by International Contact Dermatitis Research Group standards. Peripheral blood TCR repertoire changes were tracked in vivo in alopecia patients during primary and secondary sensitization to the hapten diphenylcyclopropenone (DPC). For TCR sequencing, blood came from 25 to 35 alopecia patients at anywhere from one to four time points (pre-sensitization, 2, 6 and 24 weeks).

The sample's time point, from its label and the paper: patch test 1, 2 weeks after DPC sensitization. Per the publication, the treatment or condition label means: therapeutic diphenylcyclopropenone sensitization with weekly scalp DPC. Blood at each patch-test visit was drawn before the patch test was applied. Patients were eligible if aged 18 to 70, diagnosed with alopecia and judged suitable for DPC therapy, and pregnant patients were excluded. Total RNA was extracted from unfractionated whole blood that had been collected in Tempus Blood RNA tubes. The CDR3 numbers 15 residues from cysteine through phenylalanine. Here the CDR3 DNA is all that survives: 45 bases in frame from base 1. Germline trimming: 6 bases from V, 2 bases from J; junction bases outside gene matches: 5. CDR1 MDHEN and CDR2 SYDVKM were looked up in the germline V gene. Here is what the overall study found, with its caveats: Repeated subsampling changed both the strength of the expansion versus patch-test correlation and the threshold at which that correlation became significant. Compared with pre-sensitization or healthy control sets, expanded TCRs formed significantly more large CDR3 similarity clusters, which is consistent with antigen-driven responses. Patch test score was positively correlated with the number of PT1 expanded TCRs, with significance at thresholds 8, 16 and 32 but not at 4. No change with DPC sensitization was found in the number of TCRs above 1 in 1000 frequency, and no evidence of global repertoire structure alterations was found. All patients had alopecia, a presumed autoimmune disease, so their immune response might differ from that of healthy individuals.

Library preparation was by RACE. The instrument was a NextSeq 500. Library preparation attached unique molecular identifiers to individual cDNA molecules for quantitative, reproducible TCR counting. For every blood RNA sample, sequencing covered both the TCR alpha and TCR beta chains. The original pipeline was this. A median of around 96,000 TCRs per sample was observed, with a range of roughly 23,224 to 700,000. The Decombinator software suite was used to annotate V, J and CDR3 in the TCR reads. Every sample was subsampled to the same number of TCRs (28,000) for the PS versus PT1 abundance plots. Expanded TCRs were defined as absent before sensitization and observed at least eight times at the 2-week time point. TCRdb ran its own pipeline on the public reads, namely fastp trimming at Q25 and MiXCR clone calling, and kept in-frame beta chains. One record per CDR3 amino acid sequence lists the most common genes and DNA. These V and J calls derive from TCRdb rather than the authors' analysis. The sample contains 380,000 or so distinct CDR3 sequences, more than 4.5% of them found a single time. Approximately 2.1% of the sample lies in the top ten.

The material was whole blood, obtained in connection with sensitization to the hapten diphenylcyclopropenone (DPC). The TCR originated in a woman aged 50 to 65 with alopecia areata. Some clones in this sample may be carry-over from other donors' samples. The chain is assembled from TRBV28 and TRBJ1-5; 9 middle bases align to TRBD1. The CDR3 loop reads CASRTQGAGNQPQHF. The DNA sequence reads TGTGCCAGCAGGACACAGGGGGCCGGCAATCAGCCCCAGCATTTT.